These 17 T cell receptor beta chains were sequenced from one sample in a study of Ad26.COV2.S vaccination and SARS-CoV-2 variants. Sequenced by immunoSEQ multiplex PCR; TCRdb stores in-frame clones only, minus some. The sample includes about 500,000 clones, about 89% of them seen just once. Treatment specified: around 19 received Ad26.COV2.S at low or high dose, single or two shots; roughly five received placebo; per-sample allocation not given. The investigators took samples on day 63 after the first vaccine or placebo injection. The sample in question was peripheral blood, obtained in a trial of Ad26.COV2.S vaccine versus placebo. The receptors come from a person aged 18-65 years who received the Ad26.COV2.S COVID-19 vaccine or a placebo.

This chain uses TRBV21-1 with TRBJ1-4. TRBV21-1 is a recognized pseudogene. The CDR3 contains 13 residues. In nucleotides, the CDR3 is TGTGCCAGCAGCGAAGGGCGGGGGGAAAAACTGTTTTTT. It translates to CASSEGRGEKLFF.

The rearrangement uses TRBV27 and TRBJ2-2; D unclear. This CDR3 is built from 15 residues. Germline CDR1 is MNHEY and CDR2 is SMNVEV (reference sequence). V lost 7 bases, J lost 6 bases, and 18 bases lay in between. The CDR3 loop is CASKPDAVRAGELFF. CDR3 DNA sequence: TGTGCCAGCAAACCCGATGCGGTTCGTGCCGGGGAGCTGTTTTTT.

The chain uses TRBV9 and TRBJ2-2; perhaps D is TRBD1 or TRBD2 (5 bases each). V was cut by 7 bases and J by 3 bases, with 10 bases left in between. Germline values: CDR1 SGDLS, CDR2 YYNGEE. This CDR3 contains 13 residues. The CDR3 region is CASGTRDTGELFF. Written as DNA, the CDR3 is TGTGCCAGCGGGACCCGGGACACCGGGGAGCTGTTTTTT.

The CDR3 reads CASSADSLNIQYF. CDR3 bases: TGTGCCAGCTCAGCGGACAGCTTAAACATTCAGTACTTC. This chain joins TRBV18 and TRBJ2-4; tentatively, D is TRBD1 (6 bases). Germline CDR1 and CDR2: KGHSH and LQKENI. Trimming cost V 5 bases and J 6 bases, with 11 bases left between them. The CDR3 is 13 residues long.

This chain links TRBV28 with TRBJ2-5, with TRBD2 matching 9 bases. J was trimmed by 1 base and V by 5 bases; bases with no gene match: 8. The CDR3 extends over 16 amino acids. Germline-derived CDR1 and CDR2 are MDHEN and SYDVKM. The CDR3 DNA follows: TGTGCCAGCAGTAAGCCAGGGACTAGCCTCCAAGAGACCCAGTACTTC. This gives the protein CASSKPGTSLQETQYF. Combining the CDR3 with reference TRBV28 and TRBJ2-5 gives the whole variable domain DVKVTQSSRYLVKRTGEKVFLECVQDMDHENMFWYRQDPGLGLRLIYFSYDVKMKEKGDIPEGYSVSREKKERFSLILESASTNQTSMYLCASSKPGTSLQETQYFGPGTRLLVL.

V and J are TRBV7-9 and TRBJ2-1; 7 nucleotides match TRBD2. V was pared by 5 bases and J by 7 bases, with 11 bases of the junction left unmatched. CDR1 SEHNR and CDR2 FQNEAQ come from the germline V gene (reference sequence). This CDR3 region has 15 residues. CDR3 amino acids: CASSAWGIGRNEQFF. The CDR3 coding sequence is TGTGCCAGCAGCGCCTGGGGAATCGGGAGGAATGAGCAGTTCTTC. The full variable domain, in which reference TRBV7-9 and TRBJ2-1 provide the parts outside the CDR3, is DTGVSQNPRHKITKRGQNVTFRCDPISEHNRLYWYRQTLGQGPEFLTYFQNEAQLEKSRLLSDRFSAERPKGSFSTLEIQRTEQGDSAMYLCASSAWGIGRNEQFFGPGTRLTVL.

The chain carries TRBV6-5 and TRBJ2-3; possible D gene TRBD1, 6 bases. Between the trimmed V and J ends, which lost 0 bases and 7 bases, there was a span of 17 bases. CDR1 is MNHEY, CDR2 SVGAGI, per germline. The CDR3 loop spans 16 amino acids. CDR3 DNA sequence: TGTGCCAGCAGTTACTCTAGGACAGAGAGGGGGTATACGCAGTATTTT. This codes for CASSYSRTERGYTQYF.

The chain has TRBV5-1 and TRBJ2-3; the D gene could be TRBD1 or TRBD2 (5 bases each). The CDR3 contains 17 residues. V was cut by 3 bases and J by 2 bases, with 19 bases left in between. CDR1 is SGHRS and CDR2 is YFSETQ in the germline V gene. This CDR3 is CASSSDGTRRFTDTQYF. The CDR3 nucleotides read TGCGCCAGCAGCTCCGACGGGACCCGGCGATTCACAGATACGCAGTATTTT.

The chain employs TRBV25-1 and TRBJ1-4; TRBD1 aligns across 7 bases. J was trimmed by 12 bases and V by 1 base; bases with no gene match: 14. The CDR3 covers 16 residues. Germline assignment: CDR1 MGHDK and CDR2 SYGVNS. The CDR3 spells CASSESGRGPTEELFF. The CDR3 bases are TGTGCCAGCAGTGAATCTGGGAGGGGGCCCACTGAGGAACTGTTTTTT.

This clone was counted a few times. The chain joins TRBV4-1 to TRBJ1-4, with TRBD1 matching 9 bases. Germline V gene sequence: CDR1 MGHRA, CDR2 YSYEKL. The trim removed 4 bases at V and 6 bases at J, leaving 9 bases unmatched. CDR3 length: 16 residues. The CDR3, as DNA: TGCGCCAGCAGCCTGATACCGGGACAGGGTTATGAAAAACTGTTTTTT. It codes for CASSLIPGQGYEKLFF.

This clone has a handful of counts. The gene calls are TRBV4-1 and TRBJ1-3, with a weak D call TRBD1 (6 bases). The germline gives CDR1 MGHRA, CDR2 YSYEKL. V was pared by 2 bases and J by 0 bases, with 11 bases between. The CDR3 runs 16 residues. DNA for the CDR3: TGCGCCAGCAGCCAACGAGGGGGTTACTCTGGAAACACCATATATTTT. Translated: CASSQRGGYSGNTIYF.

The rearrangement joins TRBV12-1 to TRBJ2-7; the table's D call, TRBD1, was not checked against the DNA. TRBV12-1 is a known pseudogene. This CDR3 is 15 amino acids long. This chain's CDR3 is CASSFALTGFIEQYF. CDR3 coding DNA: TGTGCCAGCAGCTTTGCCCTGACAGGGTTTATCGAGCAGTACTTC.

This clone was recorded once. This rearrangement joins TRBV6-6 to TRBJ1-2; weak D call: TRBD1 (6 bases). Germline CDR1 MNHNY, CDR2 SVGAGI (reference sequence). The CDR3 runs 15 residues. Between the trimmed V and J ends, which lost 6 bases and 4 bases, there was a span of 18 bases. Here the CDR3 reads CASSPGSSRGYGYTF. In nucleotides, the CDR3 is TGTGCCAGCAGCCCCGGGAGCAGCAGGGGCTATGGCTACACCTTC.

The chain is built from TRBV18 and TRBJ1-5; 8 bases align to TRBD1. The CDR3 loop spans 14 amino acids. In germline, CDR1 is KGHSH, CDR2 LQKENI. With 2 bases clipped from V and 5 bases from J, the junction kept 2 bases outside the gene matches. This chain's CDR3 is CASSPGQGDQPQHF. The DNA for the CDR3 is TGTGCCAGCTCACCAGGACAGGGCGATCAGCCCCAGCATTTT.

The CDR3 here is CASSRTGEREKLFF. Here the CDR3 DNA reads TGTGCCAGCAGTCGGACAGGGGAGAGAGAAAAACTGTTTTTT. V usage is TRBV6-2 or TRBV6-3 and J usage is TRBJ1-4; 9 nucleotides match TRBD1. Germline CDR1 MNHEY, CDR2 SVGEGT. The ends lost 5 bases at V and 8 bases at J; junction bases unmatched: 6. This CDR3 spans 14 amino acids.

This clone was observed a single time. The chain uses TRBV4-1 and TRBJ1-4; no firm D call. Germline V gene lookup returns CDR1 MGHRA and CDR2 YSYEKL. Between the trimmed V and J ends, which lost 6 bases and 8 bases, there was a span of 16 bases. This CDR3 has 14 amino acids. The CDR3 DNA reads as TGCGCCAGCAGACTTACGTTCTCGGAGGAAAAACTGTTTTTT. Encoded protein: CASRLTFSEEKLFF.

This chain uses TRBV11-2 with TRBJ2-5; 11 bases are a match to TRBD2. In germline, CDR1 is SGHAT, CDR2 FQNNGV. CDR3 length: 18 residues. V lost 2 bases, J lost 7 bases, and 15 bases stayed unmatched. The CDR3 region has the DNA TGTGCCAGCAGCTTAACTGTGGCGATAGCGGGAGGGGGCGGGACCCAGTACTTC. Its translation: CASSLTVAIAGGGGTQYF.